A single sample is the source of the 5 T cell receptor beta chains below, sequenced in a study of blood T cell repertoires in COVID-19. Generated by immunoSEQ multiplex PCR, the TCRdb table keeps only in-frame clones and is missing some. The repertoire has roughly 160,000 clones, about 86% of them found once; the top ten carry about 7%. Input material: peripheral blood. The origin of the receptors is a man aged 50 to 60 with active or convalescent COVID-19.

The V and J genes are TRBV29-1 and TRBJ2-7, with D possibly being TRBD1 (6 bases). The CDR3 runs 13 residues. V lost 4 bases to trimming and J lost 7 bases, with 17 bases between them. Germline CDR1 is SQVTM and CDR2 is ANQGSEA. The CDR3 region is CSVGNRVPREQYF. CDR3 in DNA: TGCAGCGTTGGGAACAGGGTACCGAGGGAGCAGTACTTC.

This clone appeared a single time. CDR3 nucleotide sequence: TGTGCCAGCAGGCGGAAACCCTACGAGCAGTACTTC. Translating it yields CASRRKPYEQYF. The gene calls are TRBV2 and TRBJ2-7, with D hard to call. Germline V gives CDR1 SNHLY, CDR2 FYNNEI. The V end lost 6 bases, the J end lost 2 bases, and 8 bases lay between the germline ends. The CDR3 covers 12 residues.

The V gene is TRBV2, the J gene TRBJ2-4; D uncertain. Trimming took off 2 bases at V and 5 bases at J, with 10 bases between the two ends. Germline V gene sequence: CDR1 SNHLY, CDR2 FYNNEI. The CDR3 is 14 amino acids. Here the CDR3 reads CASSEYVVQNIQYF. In DNA, the CDR3 is TGTGCCAGCAGTGAATACGTAGTTCAAAACATTCAGTACTTC. Together with reference TRBV2 and TRBJ2-4, the CDR3 gives the full variable domain: EPEVTQTPSHQVTQMGQEVILRCVPISNHLYFYWYRQILGQKVEFLVSFYNNEISEKSEIFDDQFSVERPDGSNFTLKIRSTKLEDSAMYFCASSEYVVQNIQYFGAGTRLSVL.

V gene TRBV28 combines with J gene TRBJ1-4, with D hard to call. The CDR3 runs 13 residues. The V gene lost 5 bases and the J gene lost 6 bases, with 10 bases spanning the gap. CDR1 and CDR2 (germline): MDHEN, SYDVKM. The CDR3 nucleotides read TGTGCCAGCAGTCTGAGAGTCTATGAAAAACTGTTTTTT. Translated, it gives CASSLRVYEKLFF. The variable domain in full, completed from reference TRBV28 and TRBJ1-4, reads DVKVTQSSRYLVKRTGEKVFLECVQDMDHENMFWYRQDPGLGLRLIYFSYDVKMKEKGDIPEGYSVSREKKERFSLILESASTNQTSMYLCASSLRVYEKLFFGSGTQLSVL.

The chain combines TRBV27 with TRBJ2-5, with D perhaps matching TRBD1 (6 bases). The CDR3 covers 14 residues. Germline V CDR1 and CDR2: MNHEY, SMNVEV (reference sequence). Deletions cut 4 bases from V and 4 bases from J, with 13 bases between. The CDR3 coding sequence is TGTGCCAGCAGTTCGGGGACATTGGGAGAGACCCAGTACTTC. It specifies CASSSGTLGETQYF.